This is a list of T cell receptor beta chains from one sample in a study of blood T cell repertoires in COVID-19. Method: immunoSEQ multiplex PCR; TCRdb's copy keeps in-frame clones and lacks some. The sample holds about 220,000 clones, roughly 88% seen once. Specimen: PBMCs or T cells enriched from blood (not recorded which). These receptors were obtained from a woman aged 45 to 65 with acute COVID-19. Both conserved end residues are part of each CDR3. A D gene is named only where the DNA matches it firmly. Only part of the rows carry a size: once, few, many, or a class if the clone is expanded.

V	J	size	D	DNA	CDR3
TRBV19	TRBJ1-5	-	-	TGTGCCAGTAGTAAACCGCAGGGATATCAGCCCCAGCATTTT	CASSKPQGYQPQHF
TRBV7-2	TRBJ2-7	-	TRBD2	TGTGCCAGCAGCCCTAGTGGGGCTAGCGGGTCCTACGAGCAGTACTTC	CASSPSGASGSYEQYF
TRBV9	TRBJ2-1	once	-	TGTGCCAGCAGCGTAGCTGGACTCCTCTACAATGAGCAGTTCTTC	CASSVAGLLYNEQFF
TRBV7-2	TRBJ2-3	-	TRBD2	TGTGCCAGCAACCCCGGTCGCGGGAGGGCGAGCACAGATACGCAGTATTTT	CASNPGRGRASTDTQYF
TRBV28	TRBJ2-7	-	-	TGTGCCAGCAGTTTATCCGGGACTGGGAAGGACGAGCAGTACTTC	CASSLSGTGKDEQYF
TRBV29-1	TRBJ2-1	-	-	TGCAGCGTGGATCCGGGTTCCGGTATCGGCGAGCAGTTCTTC	CSVDPGSGIGEQFF
TRBV3-1/TRBV3-2	TRBJ1-6	-	-	TGTGCCAGCAGCCTATCGAGCTCCTATAATTCACCCCTCCACTTT	CASSLSSSYNSPLHF
TRBV19	TRBJ1-4	once	-	TGTGCCAGTAGTGGTACAGGAGACCTCGGCGAAAAACTGTTTTTT	CASSGTGDLGEKLFF
TRBV2	TRBJ1-2	-	-	TGTGCCACCACCCAGTCCCCCCCGTTAGGCTACACCTTC	CATTQSPPLGYTF
TRBV18	TRBJ1-6	-	-	TGTGCCAGCTCTCGCGAAGGGGATTCACCCCTCCACTTT	CASSREGDSPLHF
TRBV6-5	TRBJ1-3	-	TRBD1	TGTGCCAGCAGTTACCAGGGGACAGGGGTCATAAACACCATATATTTT	CASSYQGTGVINTIYF
TRBV15	TRBJ2-5	-	-	TGTGCCACCAGCAGAGATCCCGGGGGTCAAGAGACCCAGTACTTC	CATSRDPGGQETQYF
TRBV27	TRBJ2-7	few	TRBD2	TGTGCCAGCAGTTTACGGGGGGGAGTCTCCTACGAGCAGTACTTC	CASSLRGGVSYEQYF
TRBV5-5	TRBJ2-7	-	TRBD1	TGTGCCAGCACCCTCGGACAGGGTCCCTACGAGCAGTACTTC	CASTLGQGPYEQYF
TRBV5-1	TRBJ1-1	-	TRBD1	TGCGCCAGCCACAGGACAGGGACCACTGAAGCTTTCTTT	CASHRTGTTEAFF
TRBV7-6	TRBJ2-3	once	-	TGTGCCAGCAGCAACAGGGCCTTTAGCACAGATACGCAGTATTTT	CASSNRAFSTDTQYF
TRBV28	TRBJ1-5	-	-	TGTGCCAGCAGTACATTCAGGATTGGCAATCAGCCCCAGCATTTT	CASSTFRIGNQPQHF
TRBV19	TRBJ1-3	-	-	TGTGCCAGTAGTGCCCCAGGGAAAGCCTCTGGAAACACCATATATTTT	CASSAPGKASGNTIYF
TRBV2	TRBJ1-5	few	-	TGTGCCAGCAGTGTAGGGGGCAATCAGCCCCAGCATTTT	CASSVGGNQPQHF
TRBV28	TRBJ2-7	-	TRBD2	TGTGCCAGCAGTTTGGGAGTAGGGCGGGAGGGCCTCGTCGAGCAGTACTTC	CASSLGVGREGLVEQYF
TRBV27	TRBJ2-7	-	-	TGTGCCAGCAGACAGGGTCCCTACGAGCAGTACTTC	CASRQGPYEQYF
TRBV6-4	TRBJ2-1	once	-	TGTGCCAGCAGTGACCGGGCAGGGGCCTACAATGAGCAGTTCTTC	CASSDRAGAYNEQFF
TRBV18	TRBJ1-2	medium-sized	-	TGTGCCAGCTCACCCTCCGGGGGTGGCTATGGCTACACCTTC	CASSPSGGGYGYTF
TRBV28	TRBJ2-7	-	TRBD1	TGTGCCAGCACAGGACAGGGCACACACGAGCAGTACTTC	CASTGQGTHEQYF
TRBV5-1	TRBJ2-5	many	-	TGCGCCAGCAGCTTGGCGGAGGGAACGGAGACCCAGTACTTC	CASSLAEGTETQYF
TRBV3-1/TRBV3-2	TRBJ2-2	-	-	TGTGCCAGCAGCCATTGGCAGCGGAACACCGGGGAGCTGTTTTTT	CASSHWQRNTGELFF
TRBV28	TRBJ2-4	-	TRBD1	TGTGCCAGCAGTTCGGGACAGCTTAAAAACATTCAGTACTTC	CASSSGQLKNIQYF
TRBV5-8	TRBJ1-4	-	-	TGTGCCAGCAGCTTGGGACAGGATGAGGGTGAAAAACTGTTTTTT	CASSLGQDEGEKLFF
TRBV18	TRBJ2-1	-	TRBD1	TGTGCCAGCTCACCAAAGTCGTACAGGGGCTCCTACAATGAGCAGTTCTTC	CASSPKSYRGSYNEQFF
TRBV7-3	TRBJ2-5	few	TRBD1	TGTGCCAGCAGACCCACAGGGGGCGAGAAGACCCAGTACTTC	CASRPTGGEKTQYF
TRBV9	TRBJ2-1	-	TRBD1	TGTGCCAGCAGCGTGGGACAGGGAATTCGCAATGAGCAGTTCTTC	CASSVGQGIRNEQFF
TRBV24-1	TRBJ2-1	-	TRBD1	TGTGCCACCAGTGAAGGACAGGAAAGACATGAGCAGTTCTTC	CATSEGQERHEQFF
TRBV27	TRBJ1-5	-	-	TGTGCCAGCAGCGACACAGGGCGGAGTAGCAATCAGCCCCAGCATTTT	CASSDTGRSSNQPQHF
TRBV5-1	TRBJ1-1	-	-	TGCGCCAGCAGCCTGCGGGATGCGGGGACTGAAGCTTTCTTT	CASSLRDAGTEAFF
TRBV5-1	TRBJ2-1	-	TRBD2	TGCGCCAGCAGCTCTAGCGGGGGGTACAATGAGCAGTTCTTC	CASSSSGGYNEQFF
TRBV5-1	TRBJ1-4	-	-	TGCGCCAGCAGCTTGGAGATAGCTGCAACTAATGAAAAACTGTTTTTT	CASSLEIAATNEKLFF
TRBV6-5	TRBJ1-1	-	TRBD1	TGTGCCAGCAGCCGGGGACAGGGAACAATTCGTTTT	CASSRGQGTIRF
TRBV7-8	TRBJ2-1	-	-	TGTGCCAGCAGCCCAGGTCAGGTAAGGGGGAACAATGAGCAGTTCTTC	CASSPGQVRGNNEQFF
TRBV27	TRBJ1-1	-	-	TGTGCCAGCAGTTCCTTCCGGGACACTGAAGCTTTCTTT	CASSSFRDTEAFF
TRBV28	TRBJ1-4	-	-	TGTGCCAGCAGTTTCATGGGGGGAGAAGAAAAACTGTTTTTT	CASSFMGGEEKLFF
TRBV3-1/TRBV3-2	TRBJ1-1	-	TRBD1	TGTGCCAGCAGCCAAGGCGGGGACAGTGAAGCTTTCTTT	CASSQGGDSEAFF
TRBV6-5	TRBJ2-7	-	TRBD2	TGTGCCAGCAGGAACCGGGACTACTCCTACGAGCAGTACTTC	CASRNRDYSYEQYF
TRBV4-1	TRBJ2-3	-	TRBD1	TGCGCCAGCAGCCAAGAGGGACAGAGCACAGATACGCAGTATTTT	CASSQEGQSTDTQYF
TRBV5-1	TRBJ2-3	-	TRBD2	TGCGCCAGCAGCTTGCAGGGCGGGGGATCGACAGATACGCAGTATTTT	CASSLQGGGSTDTQYF
TRBV27	TRBJ2-2	-	TRBD1	TGTGCCAGCAGTCGGGCAGGGGGCCTCTCCGGGGAGCTGTTTTTT	CASSRAGGLSGELFF
TRBV7-2	TRBJ2-1	once	-	TGTGCCAGCAGCCCATCCGCCGGTTACAATGAGCAGTTCTTC	CASSPSAGYNEQFF
TRBV3-1/TRBV3-2	TRBJ1-4	-	TRBD1	TGTGCCAGCAGTCAGGACGCAGGGGGAGTGGGCGAAAAACTGTTTTTT	CASSQDAGGVGEKLFF
TRBV6-2/TRBV6-3	TRBJ2-1	-	TRBD2	TGTGCCAGCAGTTACTTCCAGTGGGAGGGAACCTACAATGAGCAGTTCTTC	CASSYFQWEGTYNEQFF
TRBV13	TRBJ2-7	-	TRBD1	TGTGCCAGCAGCCACCTCGGGACAGCCTACGAGCAGTACTTC	CASSHLGTAYEQYF
TRBV7-3	TRBJ1-1	-	TRBD1	TGTGCCAGCAGGGCCGACAGGGCGACCACTGAAGCTTTCTTT	CASRADRATTEAFF
TRBV27	TRBJ1-2	-	-	TGTGCCAGCAGTACAGCGGCAGTCTATGGCTACACCTTC	CASSTAAVYGYTF
TRBV19	TRBJ2-2	once	-	TGTGCCAGTACTCCACAGGAATCGAACACCGGGGAGCTGTTTTTT	CASTPQESNTGELFF
TRBV12-3/TRBV12-4	TRBJ1-5	once	-	TGTGCCAGTCAACTTCTTACCAATCAGCCCCAGCATTTT	CASQLLTNQPQHF
TRBV3-1/TRBV3-2	TRBJ2-3	-	-	TGTGCCAGCAGCGGGACATTTGATTTGACAGATACGCAGTATTTT	CASSGTFDLTDTQYF
TRBV7-9	TRBJ2-3	once	TRBD2	TGTGCCAGCAGCTCCCCGGGACTAGCGGGAGGGCGGACAGATACGCAGTATTTT	CASSSPGLAGGRTDTQYF
TRBV28	TRBJ1-1	-	-	TGTGCCAGCAGTCCTGTGAACACTGAAGCTTTCTTT	CASSPVNTEAFF
TRBV19	TRBJ1-5	few	-	TGTGCCAGTAGTATAGCTTCCAGGGGCAATCAGCCCCAGCATTTT	CASSIASRGNQPQHF